This T cell receptor beta chain was captured by sequencing in a study of cytomegalovirus exposure and HLA in healthy donors. Germline lookup yields CDR1 SGDLS and CDR2 YYNGEE. V was trimmed by 4 bases and J by 0 bases, leaving 13 bases between them. CDR3 size: 15 residues. On this clone: Its specificity is unknown.

PCR was performed using 60 Vbeta and 13 Jbeta primers. Profiling relied on immunoSEQ multiplex PCR, and the TCRdb table lists in-frame clones only, not all of them. Of approximately 120,000 clones in the sample, more than 80% were seen once. Overall study findings and caveats: Sequencing likely caused a cluster of highly shared sequence variants. Apart from CMV serostatus, no immune exposure information was available.

The source material was PBMCs. This TCR came from a man aged 25-45 years in good health and CMV-seropositive. This chain connects TRBV9 to TRBJ1-2; D remains unclear. As DNA, the CDR3 is TGTGCCAGCAGCAGATACAGCAATTCTAACTATGGCTACACCTTC. This encodes CASSRYSNSNYGYTF.